This entry lists 3 T cell receptor beta chains sequenced from one sample in a study of T cell clones after liver transplantation. Method: immunoSEQ multiplex PCR; TCRdb's copy keeps in-frame clones and lacks some. Among approximately 10,000 clones, around 70% were seen once, and the ten largest hold roughly a quarter. The sample consisted of CD4+ T cells from blood, taken 30 to 34 months after liver transplant. These receptors came from a human patient who received a liver transplant. The graft donor may account for some of the T cells.

V usage is TRBV5-1 and J usage is TRBJ2-3; 11 bases are shared with TRBD1. Germline V gene lookup returns CDR1 SGHRS and CDR2 YFSETQ. Germline trimming cut 3 bases from V and 4 bases from J; bases unmatched to any gene: 4. This CDR3 is 15 amino acids long. Here the CDR3 reads CASSSGQGAADTQYF. The CDR3 coding sequence is TGCGCCAGCAGCTCCGGACAGGGGGCTGCAGATACGCAGTATTTT.

This clone is classed as medium-sized. The gene calls are TRBV7-9 and TRBJ1-5; tentatively, D is TRBD1 (6 bases). CDR3 length equals 13 residues. Germline V gene data show CDR1 as SEHNR and CDR2 as FQNEAQ (reference sequence). V was shortened by 5 bases and J by 11 bases, with 16 bases between the two germline ends. The CDR3 region has the DNA TGTGCCAGCAGCCAAGGGGGGATCCCGACCCAGCATTTT. Encoded protein: CASSQGGIPTQHF. The complete variable domain, with remaining parts taken from reference TRBV7-9 and TRBJ1-5, reads DTGVSQNPRHKITKRGQNVTFRCDPISEHNRLYWYRQTLGQGPEFLTYFQNEAQLEKSRLLSDRFSAERPKGSFSTLEIQRTEQGDSAMYLCASSQGGIPTQHFGDGTRLSIL.

This chain links TRBV6-1 with TRBJ2-2; TRBD2 aligns across 7 bases. This CDR3 has 13 amino acids. From germline, CDR1 is MNHNS and CDR2 SASEGT. V lost 6 bases and J lost 7; bases outside the gene matches: 5. The CDR3 spells CASRLAESGELFF. The CDR3 nucleotides are TGTGCCAGCAGGCTAGCGGAGAGCGGGGAGCTGTTTTTT.